This TCR beta chain originates from a study of beta chain features in type 1 diabetes. Expressed TCRB transcripts were sequenced, since all the RNA that had been isolated was reverse transcribed. The assay was immunoSEQ multiplex PCR, and TCRdb's table has in-frame clones only and misses some. The sample yields under 300,000 clones, under 8.5% seen once. This clone was counted only a few times. Its antigen is currently unknown. Sorting gave populations that all exceeded 95% purity. Germline CDR1 KGHSH, CDR2 LQKENI. V was trimmed by 1 base and J by 11 bases, leaving 10 bases between them. The CDR3 runs 12 residues. General study findings and limits: People with Type 1 diabetes carried modestly yet significantly shorter TCRB CDR3s in all four CD4+ subsets. Any role of HLA type in TCRB rearrangement remained unresolved here.

The source of this sequence is a woman younger than 30 in good health. V and J are TRBV18 and TRBJ2-3, with no clear D. Sample: central memory CD4+ T cells from blood. The CDR3 DNA reads TGTGCCAGCTCACCACTAGGGAAAGTGCAGTATTTT. Protein sequence: CASSPLGKVQYF.